The T cell receptor beta chain under discussion was sequenced for a study of blood T cell repertoires in COVID-19. For the study at large: Sites in the United States, Italy and Spain provided acute and convalescent COVID-19 samples.

The V and J ends lost 2 bases and 4 bases, in that order; junction bases with no gene match: 3. The CDR3 covers 15 residues. Germline V CDR1 and CDR2: LNHDA, SQIVND (reference sequence). Only in-frame clones appear in the TCRdb table, and some are missing; sequencing was by immunoSEQ multiplex PCR. The table has approximately 110,000 clones, around 83% seen once. The clonotype was recovered from a woman of 80 years or more with acute or convalescent COVID-19. The source material was peripheral blood. The chain is built from TRBV19 and TRBJ1-4; 8 bases agree with TRBD1. Written as DNA, the CDR3 is TGTGCCAGTAGTATAAGTGGGACAGGTAATGAAAAACTGTTTTTT. Protein sequence: CASSISGTGNEKLFF.